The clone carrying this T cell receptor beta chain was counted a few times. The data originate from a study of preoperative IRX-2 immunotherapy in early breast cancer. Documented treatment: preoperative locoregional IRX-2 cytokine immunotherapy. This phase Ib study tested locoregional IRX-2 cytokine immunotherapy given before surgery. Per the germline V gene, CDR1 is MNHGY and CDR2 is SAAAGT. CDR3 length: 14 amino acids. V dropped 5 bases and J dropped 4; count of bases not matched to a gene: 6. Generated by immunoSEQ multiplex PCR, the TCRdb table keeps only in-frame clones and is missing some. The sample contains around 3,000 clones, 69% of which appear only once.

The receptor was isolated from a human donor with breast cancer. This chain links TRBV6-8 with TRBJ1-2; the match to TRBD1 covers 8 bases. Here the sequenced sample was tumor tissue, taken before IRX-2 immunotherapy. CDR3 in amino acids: CASSAGQGGYGYTF. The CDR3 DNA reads TGTGCCAGCAGTGCCGGACAGGGAGGCTATGGCTACACCTTC.